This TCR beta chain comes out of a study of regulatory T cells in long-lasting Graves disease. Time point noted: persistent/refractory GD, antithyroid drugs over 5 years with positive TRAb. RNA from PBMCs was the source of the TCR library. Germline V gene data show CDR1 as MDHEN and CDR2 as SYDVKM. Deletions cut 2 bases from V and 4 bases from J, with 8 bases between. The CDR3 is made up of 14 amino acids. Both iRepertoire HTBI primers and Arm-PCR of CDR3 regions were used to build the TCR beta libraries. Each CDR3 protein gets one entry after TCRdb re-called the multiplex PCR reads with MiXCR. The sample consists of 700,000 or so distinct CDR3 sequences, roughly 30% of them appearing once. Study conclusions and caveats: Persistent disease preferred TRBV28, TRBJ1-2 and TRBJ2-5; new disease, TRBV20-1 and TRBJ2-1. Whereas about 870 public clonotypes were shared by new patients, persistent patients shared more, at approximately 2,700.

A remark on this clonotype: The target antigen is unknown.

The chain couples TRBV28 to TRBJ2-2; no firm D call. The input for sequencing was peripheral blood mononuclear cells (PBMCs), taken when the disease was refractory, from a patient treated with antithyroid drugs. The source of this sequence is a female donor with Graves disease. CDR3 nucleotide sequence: TGTGCCAGCAGTTTACTCGGGTCCACCGGGGAGCTGTTTTTT. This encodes CASSLLGSTGELFF.